One and the same sample provided the 28 T cell receptor beta chains below, sequenced in a study of shared clonotypes between healthy human individuals. Libraries were prepared by immunoSEQ multiplex PCR; TCRdb keeps only in-frame clonotypes and omits some of them. This sample yields about 1 million clones, of which 60% to 80% are seen a single time; approximately 1.5% belongs to the top ten. Sequences were obtained from memory CD4+ T cells sorted from blood. Sample subset: CD45RA-negative fraction. Receptors were obtained from a man younger than 35 in good health.

This clone has more than one count but fewer than ten. The gene calls are TRBV23-1 and TRBJ1-5, with unresolved D. TRBV23-1 is placed among ORFs of uncertain function. This CDR3 comprises 16 residues. The V and J ends lost 0 bases and 6 bases respectively, with 15 bases between them. The CDR3 region is CASSQSFGERSQPQHF. The CDR3 DNA follows: TGCGCCAGCAGTCAATCTTTCGGGGAACGGAGTCAGCCCCAGCATTTT.

The chain has TRBV28 and TRBJ2-5, with D possibly being TRBD1 (5 bases). With 6 bases removed from V and 2 bases from J, the gap between germline ends came to 10 bases. This CDR3 is built from 13 residues. The germline V gene has CDR1 MDHEN and CDR2 SYDVKM. The DNA of the CDR3 is TGTGCCAGCAGCCCCCAGGGACAAGAGACCCAGTACTTC. Amino acids: CASSPQGQETQYF.

This rearrangement joins TRBV7-9 to TRBJ2-7; 8 bases map to TRBD1. Per germline, CDR1 SEHNR and CDR2 FQNEAQ (reference sequence). The CDR3 contains 13 residues. V was pared by 4 bases and J by 3 bases, with 2 bases of the junction left unmatched. CDR3 DNA sequence: TGTGCCAGCAGCTCTGGGACAGGCTACGAGCAGTACTTC. Amino acid sequence: CASSSGTGYEQYF. Full variable domain (rest looked up from reference TRBV7-9 and TRBJ2-7): DTGVSQNPRHKITKRGQNVTFRCDPISEHNRLYWYRQTLGQGPEFLTYFQNEAQLEKSRLLSDRFSAERPKGSFSTLEIQRTEQGDSAMYLCASSSGTGYEQYFGPGTRLTVT.

Of note for this clone: The sample carries other DNA sequences with the same CDR3. This chain joins TRBV7-9 and TRBJ1-1; D ambiguous. CDR1 SEHNR and CDR2 FQNEAQ come from the germline V gene (reference sequence). This CDR3 is built from 14 residues. Trimming took off 5 bases at V and 0 bases at J, with 10 bases between the two ends. CDR3 coding DNA: TGTGCCAGCAGCCCCCTATCCATGAACACTGAAGCTTTCTTT. This gives the protein CASSPLSMNTEAFF.

The sample holds one count of this clone. The chain employs TRBV30 and TRBJ2-1; 10 positions agree with TRBD2. Germline values: CDR1 GTSNPN, CDR2 SVGIG (reference sequence). The CDR3 runs to 12 residues. V was clipped by 5 bases and J by 10 bases; unmatched bases: 5. CDR3 DNA: TGTGCCTGGGGTAGCGGGGGGCCAGAGCAGTTCTTC. This sequence encodes CAWGSGGPEQFF.

The gene calls are TRBV6-6 and TRBJ2-5; 9 positions agree with TRBD2. Germline CDR1 MNHNY, CDR2 SVGAGI (reference sequence). The CDR3 covers 15 residues. Trimming took 4 bases from V and 5 from J; bases not matched to a gene: 8. CDR3 residues: CASSSQGLAGETQYF. The CDR3 coding sequence is TGTGCCAGCAGTTCCCAGGGACTAGCTGGGGAGACCCAGTACTTC.

V is TRBV7-6 and J is TRBJ2-1; D may be TRBD2 (5 bases). The CDR3 loop spans 14 amino acids. Trimming pared 1 base from V and 10 bases from J, leaving 14 bases between. Germline V CDR1 and CDR2: SGHVS, FNYEAQ. CDR3 nucleotides: TGTGCCAGCAGCTTAGAGTCCAACCGAGGGGAGCAGTTCTTC. Translated: CASSLESNRGEQFF.

This clone has more than one count but fewer than ten. The rearrangement links TRBV6-5 to TRBJ1-1; D is unresolved. Germline V gene lookup returns CDR1 MNHEY and CDR2 SVGAGI. The CDR3 sequence is 14 residues long. Trimming pared 1 base from V and 4 bases from J, leaving 10 bases between. The CDR3 here is CASSYFSTGTEAFF. As DNA, the CDR3 is TGTGCCAGCAGTTACTTCAGTACGGGCACTGAAGCTTTCTTT.

This clone appeared a few times. The sample holds other DNA sequences that translate to the same CDR3. CDR3 DNA: TGCAGTGCAACCCGGGAGACCCAGTACTTC. Translating it yields CSATRETQYF. V is TRBV20-1 and J is TRBJ2-5; D ambiguous. Trimming removed 6 bases from V and 5 bases from J, with 7 bases in between. CDR1 is DFQATT, CDR2 SNEGSKA, per germline (reference sequence). The CDR3 consists of 10 residues.

This clone was seen a few times. The J gene is TRBJ2-3, the V gene TRBV7-2, with 10 bases identical to TRBD2. V trimming: 4 bases; J trimming: 5 bases; junction bases outside the gene matches: 6. There are 15 residues in the CDR3. Germline V CDR1 and CDR2: SGHTA, FQGNSA. CDR3 in amino acids: CASSWLAGVVDTQYF. In DNA form, the CDR3 reads TGTGCCAGCAGCTGGCTAGCGGGGGTGGTAGATACGCAGTATTTT.

A note on this clone: Other DNA variants within this sample encode the same CDR3. The CDR3 loop is CASSSGSNTGELFF. CDR3 bases: TGTGCCAGCAGTTCCGGGTCGAACACCGGGGAGCTGTTTTTT. The chain uses TRBV2 and TRBJ2-2; D is ambiguous. Germline-derived CDR1 and CDR2 are SNHLY and FYNNEI. The CDR3 sequence is 14 residues long. The germline V and J ends were trimmed by 5 bases and 0 bases, with 7 bases remaining between them.

This clone appeared once. The CDR3 DNA reads TGTGCCAGCAGCAAGGACGTAATGAACACTGAAGCTTTCTTT. It encodes CASSKDVMNTEAFF. V is TRBV5-4 and J is TRBJ1-1; no reliable D call. The CDR3 is 14 amino acids. V lost 4 bases to trimming and J lost 0 bases, with 10 bases between them. CDR1 and CDR2 from the germline V gene are SGHNT and YYREEE (reference sequence). The whole variable domain, filled in from reference TRBV5-4 and TRBJ1-1, reads ETGVTQSPTHLIKTRGQQVTLRCSSQSGHNTVSWYQQALGQGPQFIFQYYREEENGRGNFPPRFSGLQFPNYSSELNVNALELDDSALYLCASSKDVMNTEAFFGQGTRLTVV.

V is TRBV7-2 and J is TRBJ2-3, with D possibly matching TRBD2 (5 bases). This CDR3 has 17 residues. The V gene's germline CDR1 is SGHTA and CDR2 FQGNSA. V was clipped by 1 base and J by 1 base, with 15 bases between them. The CDR3 bases are TGTGCCAGCAGCTTAGAGGGAACCCCTAGCCGCACAGATACGCAGTATTTT. Translation gives CASSLEGTPSRTDTQYF. Full variable domain (rest looked up from reference TRBV7-2 and TRBJ2-3): GAGVSQSPSNKVTEKGKDVELRCDPISGHTALYWYRQSLGQGLEFLIYFQGNSAPDKSGLPSDRFSAERTGGSVSTLTIQRTQQEDSAVYLCASSLEGTPSRTDTQYFGPGTRLTVL.

This clone was observed once. V and J are TRBV5-6 and TRBJ1-2, with TRBD1 matching over 7 bases. The CDR3 covers 15 residues. The V and J ends lost 0 bases and 4 bases, in that order; junction bases with no gene match: 6. The V gene's germline CDR1 is SGHDT and CDR2 YYEEEE. The CDR3, as DNA: TGTGCCAGCAGCTTGGTGACAGGGACCGCCTATGGCTACACCTTC. Translating it yields CASSLVTGTAYGYTF.

The genes are TRBV4-3 and TRBJ1-3; D ambiguous. There are 14 residues in the CDR3. Per the germline V gene, CDR1 is LGHNA and CDR2 is YSLEER. V lost 2 bases and J 0 bases, leaving 5 bases between the germline ends. CDR3 sequence reads: CASSQQSSGNTIYF. CDR3 bases: TGCGCCAGCAGCCAACAGAGCTCTGGAAACACCATATATTTT.

V usage is TRBV6-5 and J usage is TRBJ1-2; the D is unclear. CDR1 MNHEY and CDR2 SVGAGI come from the germline V gene. The V and J ends lost 6 bases and 3 bases respectively, with 17 bases between them. The CDR3 contains 15 residues. The CDR3 bases are TGTGCCAGCAGGCCAATGGGTGGCGGGGACTATGGCTACACCTTC. Translated, it gives CASRPMGGGDYGYTF.

As for this clone: This same CDR3 is encoded by further DNA sequences in the sample. This chain uses TRBV7-2 with TRBJ2-2; D unclear. Germline CDR1 is SGHTA and CDR2 is FQGNSA. This CDR3 spans 12 amino acids. The V end lost 5 bases, the J end lost 2 bases, and 3 bases lay between the germline ends. The CDR3 reads CASSPNTGELFF. The CDR3 DNA follows: TGTGCCAGCAGCCCCAACACCGGGGAGCTGTTTTTT.

This clone was observed a few times. The CDR3 here is CASTGSSDEQFF. The CDR3 coding sequence is TGTGCCAGCACCGGATCTAGCGATGAGCAGTTCTTC. The chain is built from TRBV6-6 and TRBJ2-1; maybe TRBD2 (6 bases). Germline V gene data show CDR1 as MNHNY and CDR2 as SVGAGI (reference sequence). The V gene lost 7 bases and the J gene lost 8 bases, with 12 bases spanning the gap. This CDR3 has 12 residues.

This clone was recorded once. The V and J genes are TRBV7-9 and TRBJ2-1; D uncertain. V lost 2 bases, J lost 0 bases, and 17 bases lay in between. Germline V gives CDR1 SEHNR, CDR2 FQNEAQ (reference sequence). The CDR3 extends over 18 amino acids. The CDR3 DNA reads as TGTGCCAGCAGCTTACATCACGGGCAGATCTCCTCCTACAATGAGCAGTTCTTC. This encodes CASSLHHGQISSYNEQFF. The whole variable domain, remainder taken from reference TRBV7-9 and TRBJ2-1, is DTGVSQNPRHKITKRGQNVTFRCDPISEHNRLYWYRQTLGQGPEFLTYFQNEAQLEKSRLLSDRFSAERPKGSFSTLEIQRTEQGDSAMYLCASSLHHGQISSYNEQFFGPGTRLTVL.

The chain is built from TRBV28 and TRBJ1-5; the D gene is possibly TRBD1 (5 bases). The CDR3 has 15 amino acids. V was shortened by 8 bases and J by 4 bases, with 18 bases between the two germline ends. Looked up from germline, CDR1 is MDHEN and CDR2 is SYDVKM. This CDR3 is CASRSGGGQNQPQHF. DNA for the CDR3: TGTGCCAGCCGTAGCGGGGGGGGTCAGAATCAGCCCCAGCATTTT.

The chain is built from TRBV29-1 and TRBJ1-2; 8 nucleotides align to TRBD1. The CDR3 runs 13 residues. The V segment lost 6 bases and the J segment 4 bases; nucleotides outside the gene matches: 7. Germline CDR1 is SQVTM and CDR2 is ANQGSEA. As DNA, the CDR3 is TGCAGCGTGGACAGGGTGGCGGGCTATGGCTACACCTTC. Amino acids: CSVDRVAGYGYTF.

On this clone: The same CDR3 arises from other DNA sequences in this sample as well. V is TRBV5-1 and J is TRBJ2-2; no firm D call. Germline loops: CDR1 SGHRS, CDR2 YFSETQ. The length of the CDR3 is 15 residues. V was clipped by 2 bases and J by 2 bases, with 10 bases between them. CDR3 sequence reads: CASSLSTVNTGELFF. CDR3 in DNA: TGCGCCAGCAGCTTATCGACGGTTAACACCGGGGAGCTGTTTTTT.

The chain links TRBV6-1 to TRBJ2-7; no definite D call. Germline V gives CDR1 MNHNS, CDR2 SASEGT. V was cut by 1 base and J by 8 bases, with 15 bases left in between. This CDR3 region has 14 residues. For the CDR3, the DNA is TGTGCCAGCAGTGAAGATGTCACTACTCCTCAGCAGTACTTC. Translating gives CASSEDVTTPQQYF.

This clone was detected many times. The V and J genes are TRBV2 and TRBJ2-2, with 14 bases that match TRBD2. V was pared by 4 bases and J by 5 bases, with 0 bases of the junction left unmatched. Germline CDR1 is SNHLY and CDR2 is FYNNEI. The CDR3 contains 15 residues. CDR3 sequence reads: CASSGTSGRTGELFF. The CDR3 DNA follows: TGTGCCAGCAGTGGGACTAGCGGGAGGACCGGGGAGCTGTTTTTT.

This chain joins TRBV5-1 and TRBJ2-7; 8 nucleotides match TRBD2. With V trimmed by 3 bases and J by 3 bases, 11 bases remained unmatched. Germline V gene sequence: CDR1 SGHRS, CDR2 YFSETQ. The CDR3 has 16 residues. The CDR3 nucleotides are TGCGCCAGCAGCTCGGAGGTCGGGGGGGCCGTCTACGAGCAGTACTTC. It is translated as CASSSEVGGAVYEQYF.

This clone was picked up one time. The V call is TRBV6-1, the J call TRBJ2-2; no clear D. The CDR3 extends over 15 amino acids. The germline CDR1 and CDR2 sequences are MNHNS and SASEGT. V dropped 6 bases and J dropped 6 bases, with 17 bases sitting between them. CDR3 amino acids: CASRIRTEAPGELFF. CDR3 nucleotide sequence: TGTGCCAGCAGAATCAGGACGGAAGCTCCCGGGGAGCTGTTTTTT.

The chain couples TRBV30 to TRBJ1-2, with D possibly matching TRBD1 (6 bases). The germline V gene has CDR1 GTSNPN and CDR2 SVGIG (reference sequence). The V and J ends lost 5 bases and 8 bases respectively, with 12 bases between them. The CDR3 length is 11 residues. CDR3 sequence reads: CAWGRTGGYTF. The CDR3 nucleotides are TGTGCCTGGGGCCGCACAGGGGGCTACACCTTC.

This clone was found a few times. The chain combines TRBV9 with TRBJ1-2; no definite D call. Germline V gene sequence: CDR1 SGDLS, CDR2 YYNGEE. There are 14 residues in the CDR3. V was trimmed by 2 bases and J by 3 bases, leaving 11 bases between them. CDR3 region: CASSVSGSDYGYTF. In DNA form, the CDR3 reads TGTGCCAGCAGCGTCTCAGGATCCGACTATGGCTACACCTTC. The full variable domain, in which reference TRBV9 and TRBJ1-2 provide the parts outside the CDR3, is DSGVTQTPKHLITATGQRVTLRCSPRSGDLSVYWYQQSLDQGLQFLIQYYNGEERAKGNILERFSAQQFPDLHSELNLSSLELGDSALYFCASSVSGSDYGYTFGSGTRLTVV.